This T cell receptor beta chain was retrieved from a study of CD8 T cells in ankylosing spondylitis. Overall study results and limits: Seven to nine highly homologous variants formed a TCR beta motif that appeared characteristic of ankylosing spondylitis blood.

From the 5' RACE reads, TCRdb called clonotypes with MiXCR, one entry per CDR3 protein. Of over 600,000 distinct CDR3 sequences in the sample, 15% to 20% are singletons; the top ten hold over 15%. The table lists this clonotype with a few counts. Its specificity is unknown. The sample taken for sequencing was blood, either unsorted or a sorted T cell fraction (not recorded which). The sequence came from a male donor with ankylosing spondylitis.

Here the CDR3 DNA reads TGTGCCAGCAGTTTCATTGGGGGACTTGACTACGAGCAGTACTTC. This encodes CASSFIGGLDYEQYF. The V gene is TRBV27, the J gene TRBJ2-7, with D possibly matching TRBD2 (6 bases). V gave up 3 bases and J gave up 3 bases, with 15 bases separating them. Germline CDR1 reads MNHEY; CDR2 reads SMNVEV (reference sequence). The CDR3 sequence is 15 residues long.